This TCR beta chain was identified in a study of CD8 T cells in ankylosing spondylitis. In the case of this clonotype: As yet, its antigen is unknown.

MiXCR, run by TCRdb on the 5' RACE reads, gives a single entry per CDR3 protein. The sample holds 35,000 or so distinct CDR3 sequences; more than 15% are singletons and the top ten take roughly 45%. There are 14 residues in the CDR3. Trimming removed 4 bases at V and 2 bases at J, with 15 bases between. Per germline, CDR1 SQVTM and CDR2 ANQGSEA. Study-level points and caveats: The study identified a TCR beta motif of eight highly homologous variants that appeared characteristic of ankylosing spondylitis blood.

Source material: blood. V and J are TRBV29-1 and TRBJ2-7; D remains unclear. This TCR was recovered from a male donor with ankylosing spondylitis or in good health (not recorded which). CDR3 sequence: CSVVRHQAPYEQYF. The CDR3 region has the DNA TGCAGCGTTGTGAGGCACCAGGCCCCCTACGAGCAGTACTTC.